One sample yielded the 25 T cell receptor beta chains listed below, sequenced in a study of T cells after yellow fever vaccination. TCRdb passed the 5' RACE reads through MiXCR, listing each CDR3 protein once. The sample has around 300,000 distinct CDR3 sequences; 13% are singletons. Sequenced material: CD4+ T cells sorted from PBMCs, taken 45 days after the yellow fever booster vaccination. Receptor source: a man aged 25-45 years who received the YFV17D yellow fever vaccine.

CDR3 in DNA: TGCGCCAGCAGCTCGCAGACTAGCGGGGTGGGATACGAGCAGTACTTC. This encodes CASSSQTSGVGYEQYF. The chain joins TRBV5-1 to TRBJ2-7; 11 nucleotides match TRBD2. This CDR3 has 16 amino acids. V was clipped by 3 bases and J by 4 bases; unmatched bases: 9. The germline V gene encodes CDR1 SGHRS and CDR2 YFSETQ.

The rearrangement joins TRBV20-1 to TRBJ2-5; 9 bases agree with TRBD2. V was clipped by 3 bases and J by 5 bases; unmatched bases: 7. The CDR3 is 14 residues long. Germline assignment: CDR1 DFQATT and CDR2 SNEGSKA (reference sequence). DNA of the CDR3: TGCAGTGCTAGCAACTTAGCGGGAGTGGAGACCCAGTACTTC. Translation gives CSASNLAGVETQYF.

This clonotype was detected ten times or more. The chain employs TRBV15 and TRBJ1-5; D remains ambiguous. V gave up 1 base and J gave up 7 bases, with 11 bases separating them. CDR3 length equals 14 residues. Per germline, CDR1 LNHNV and CDR2 YYDKDF (reference sequence). CDR3 DNA sequence: TGTGCCACCAGCAGAGCTGGGAATGGACAGCCCCAGCATTTT. Translation gives CATSRAGNGQPQHF.

The chain recombines TRBV7-3 with TRBJ2-3; a weak D match, TRBD2 (5 bases). The V gene lost 5 bases and the J gene lost 1 base, with 13 bases spanning the gap. The CDR3 totals 15 residues. The germline CDR1 and CDR2 sequences are SGHTA and FQGTGA. The CDR3 is CASSHSVGGTDTQYF. CDR3 coding DNA: TGTGCCAGCAGCCATAGCGTGGGAGGCACAGATACGCAGTATTTT. Using reference TRBV7-3 and TRBJ2-3 for the parts outside the CDR3, the full variable domain is GAGVSQTPSNKVTEKGKYVELRCDPISGHTALYWYRQSLGQGPEFLIYFQGTGAADDSGLPNDRFFAVRPEGSVSTLKIQRTERGDSAVYLCASSHSVGGTDTQYFGPGTRLTVL.

The V gene is TRBV12-3 or TRBV12-4, the J gene TRBJ2-2; 7 bases match TRBD1. With V trimmed by 6 bases and J by 5 bases, 6 bases remained unmatched. The CDR3 contains 14 residues. CDR3 nucleotide sequence: TGTGCCAGCAGACAATCAGGGGGAACCGGGGAGCTGTTTTTT. It translates to CASRQSGGTGELFF.

The chain employs TRBV20-1 and TRBJ2-3; D is uncertain. This CDR3 is 15 amino acids long. Looked up from germline, CDR1 is DFQATT and CDR2 is SNEGSKA (reference sequence). V dropped 0 bases and J dropped 4 bases, with 14 bases sitting between them. The CDR3 sequence: CSARDPTFAPDTQYF. The DNA for the CDR3 is TGCAGTGCTAGAGACCCTACGTTCGCCCCAGATACGCAGTATTTT.

This clonotype has just a few counts. The V gene is TRBV5-1, the J gene TRBJ2-1; either TRBD1 or TRBD2 may fit D (5 bases each). Trimming removed 4 bases at V and 0 bases at J, with 11 bases between. The CDR3 extends over 15 amino acids. Germline V CDR1 and CDR2: SGHRS, YFSETQ. CDR3 residues: CASSHGTDSYNEQFF. The CDR3 DNA reads as TGCGCCAGCAGCCACGGGACGGACTCCTACAATGAGCAGTTCTTC.

This chain uses TRBV5-5 with TRBJ2-7; either TRBD1 or TRBD2 may supply D (5 bases each). With 4 bases removed from V and 6 bases from J, the gap between germline ends came to 14 bases. Germline CDR1 reads SGHKS; CDR2 reads YYEKEE (reference sequence). This CDR3 region has 13 residues. The CDR3 coding sequence is TGTGCCAGCAGCACGGGACCGTTAAGCGAGCAGTACTTC. Its protein product is CASSTGPLSEQYF. The full variable domain, rest sourced from reference TRBV5-5 and TRBJ2-7, is DAGVTQSPTHLIKTRGQQVTLRCSPISGHKSVSWYQQVLGQGPQFIFQYYEKEERGRGNFPDRFSARQFPNYSSELNVNALLLGDSALYLCASSTGPLSEQYFGPGTRLTVT.

This rearrangement joins TRBV27 to TRBJ2-6; D gene uncertain. The CDR3 runs to 14 residues. Trimming took 7 bases from V and 0 from J, leaving 7 bases between them. Germline CDR1 reads MNHEY; CDR2 reads SMNVEV (reference sequence). The CDR3 nucleotides read TGTGCCAGCACATATGACTCTGGGGCCAACGTCCTGACTTTC. Amino acids: CASTYDSGANVLTF.

DNA of the CDR3: TGTGCCAGCAGCTTAGCTACCGAGACCCAGTACTTC. Its protein is CASSLATETQYF. V is TRBV7-2 and J is TRBJ2-5, with no clear D. The germline V and J ends were trimmed by 0 bases and 5 bases, with 4 bases remaining between them. The CDR3 contains 12 residues. Germline CDR1 SGHTA, CDR2 FQGNSA.

The chain recombines TRBV11-2 with TRBJ2-7; no clear D gene. There are 17 residues in the CDR3. CDR1 is SGHAT and CDR2 is FQNNGV in the germline V gene. V lost 8 bases and J 0 bases, leaving 23 bases between the germline ends. Here the CDR3 DNA reads TGTGCCAGCGTCCGGATCTCGGGCTCCCCCGGCTCCTACGAGCAGTACTTC. It is translated as CASVRISGSPGSYEQYF.

The chain carries TRBV5-1 and TRBJ2-1; D is perhaps TRBD1 or TRBD2 (5 bases each). The germline V and J ends were trimmed by 6 bases and 6 bases, with 19 bases remaining between them. The CDR3 runs to 15 residues. The germline V gene has CDR1 SGHRS and CDR2 YFSETQ. This CDR3 is CASNGLFGAFNEQFF. CDR3 DNA sequence: TGCGCCAGCAATGGATTATTCGGGGCATTCAATGAGCAGTTCTTC.

The table lists this clonotype with a few counts. V usage is TRBV4-3 and J usage is TRBJ2-7; D unclear. The germline gives CDR1 LGHNA, CDR2 YSLEER. V was shortened by 1 base and J by 3 bases, with 13 bases between the two germline ends. The CDR3 runs 15 residues. DNA for the CDR3: TGCGCCAGCAGCCAAGGACCAAATCTCCTCTACGAGCAGTACTTC. Amino acids: CASSQGPNLLYEQYF.

The rearrangement uses TRBV24-1 and TRBJ2-3, with D possibly TRBD2 on 7 matching bases. The CDR3 covers 14 residues. Deletions cut 4 bases from V and 6 bases from J, with 13 bases between. CDR1 and CDR2 from the germline V gene are KGHDR and SFDVKD. CDR3 coding DNA: TGTGCCACCAGTGACCGGGGGGCGCTGGATACGCAGTATTTT. Translation: CATSDRGALDTQYF.

The chain combines TRBV7-2 with TRBJ2-1, with D unresolved. This CDR3 spans 13 amino acids. Germline V CDR1 and CDR2: SGHTA, FQGNSA. V shed 3 bases and J shed 10 bases, with 13 bases lying between them. The CDR3 here is CASSFTGMREQFF. CDR3 nucleotide sequence: TGTGCCAGCAGCTTTACTGGAATGCGGGAGCAGTTCTTC.

On this clonotype itself: The germline gene is not matched at one end of the junction; a read error may be the cause. The V gene is TRBV3-1, the J gene TRBJ2-1; D may be TRBD1 (5 bases). Germline-derived CDR1 and CDR2 are LGHDT and YNNKEL (reference sequence). This CDR3 is built from 18 residues. CDR3 coding DNA: TGTGCCACCAGCCAACAGGTCCCTTGGAGACAAAATGACAATGAGCAGTTCTTC. This gives the protein CATSQQVPWRQNDNEQFF.

CDR3 nucleotide sequence: TGCAGTGCTCATCTTCCGGGGGGGGTCAATGAGCAGTTCTTC. Residues: CSAHLPGGVNEQFF. V and J are TRBV20-1 and TRBJ2-1; 8 bases are shared with TRBD2. The ends lost 5 bases at V and 6 bases at J; junction bases unmatched: 9. This CDR3 is 14 amino acids long. CDR1 and CDR2 (germline): DFQATT, SNEGSKA (reference sequence).

Note on this clonotype: At one end, the junction sequence differs from germline, possibly due to a read error. The chain is built from TRBV4-1 and TRBJ1-1; D remains unclear. CDR3 size: 15 residues. In germline, CDR1 is MGHRA, CDR2 YSYEKL. The CDR3 sequence: CAMGPERVMKTEAFF. The CDR3 DNA reads TGTGCCATGGGCCCCGAGAGGGTCATGAAGACTGAAGCTTTCTTT.

The J gene is TRBJ2-2, the V gene TRBV7-2; TRBD2 matches 7 bases. Germline CDR1 SGHTA, CDR2 FQGNSA. This CDR3 region has 15 residues. The V segment lost 2 bases and the J segment 1 base; nucleotides outside the gene matches: 1. CDR3 sequence reads: CASSLSSGNTGELFF. For the CDR3, the DNA is TGTGCCAGCAGCTTATCTAGCGGGAACACCGGGGAGCTGTTTTTT.

For this clonotype: This may be a read error: a much more frequent sequence differs by one nucleotide. The chain combines TRBV20-1 with TRBJ1-4; no reliable D call. The CDR3 loop spans 15 amino acids. The germline V gene has CDR1 DFQATT and CDR2 SNEGSKA (reference sequence). The V and J ends lost 5 bases and 10 bases respectively, with 23 bases between them. CDR3 sequence reads: CSARQLGDLKVKLFF. In nucleotides, the CDR3 is TGCAGTGCTCGCCAACTCGGAGACCTTAAGGTAAAACTGTTTTTT.

The chain uses TRBV12-3 or TRBV12-4 and TRBJ2-7; D is perhaps TRBD2 (5 bases). The CDR3 contains 13 residues. Between the trimmed V and J ends, which lost 8 bases and 3 bases, there was a span of 14 bases. The CDR3 reads CASARPGNYEQYF. DNA for the CDR3: TGTGCCAGCGCGAGACCCGGGAACTACGAGCAGTACTTC.

This clonotype was counted many times. V gene TRBV7-2 combines with J gene TRBJ2-1, with 7 bases fitting TRBD1. This CDR3 region has 15 residues. Germline lookup yields CDR1 SGHTA and CDR2 FQGNSA. V lost 1 base and J lost 3; bases outside the gene matches: 3. The CDR3, as DNA: TGTGCCAGCAGCTTAGAGCCAGGGGGCTACAATGAGCAGTTCTTC. Translated: CASSLEPGGYNEQFF.

The V call is TRBV11-2, the J call TRBJ2-7; TRBD1 might be the D (5 bases). Germline CDR1 is SGHAT and CDR2 is FQNNGV. The CDR3 is 14 amino acids. V lost 5 bases, J lost 6 bases, and 17 bases lay in between. CDR3 DNA: TGTGCCAGCAGCAGGGGCGATGTCCCCAGCGAGCAGTACTTC. The encoded protein is CASSRGDVPSEQYF.

This clonotype was picked up a small number of times. The genes are TRBV20-1 and TRBJ2-3; D call uncertain. V dropped 1 base and J dropped 2 bases, with 10 bases sitting between them. The CDR3 totals 14 residues. Germline V gene data show CDR1 as DFQATT and CDR2 as SNEGSKA (reference sequence). CDR3 loop: CSARGGRHTDTQYF. The CDR3 DNA reads as TGCAGTGCTAGAGGTGGCAGGCACACAGATACGCAGTATTTT.

The genes are TRBV19 and TRBJ2-5; D perhaps matches TRBD1 (6 bases). V lost 3 bases and J 1 base, leaving 15 bases between the germline ends. Germline V gene sequence: CDR1 LNHDA, CDR2 SQIVND (reference sequence). This CDR3 region has 16 residues. The CDR3 DNA follows: TGTGCCAGTAGTATCGGAGTGGGGGCGTTCCAAGAGACCCAGTACTTC. Residues: CASSIGVGAFQETQYF.